The clone carrying this T cell receptor (beta chain) was observed once. Its antigen is unidentified. Combining a sample-barcoded 5' primer with a J-beta primer mix, a second PCR ran for roughly 6 to 11 cycles. Every cDNA molecule carried a tag from a template-switch adaptor bearing 12 random nucleotides. From the 5' RACE reads, TCRdb called clonotypes with MiXCR, one entry per CDR3 protein. Of fewer than 2 million distinct CDR3 sequences detected, approximately 40% appear once; the ten largest clones hold 20% to 25%. This record comes from a study of blood T cells in healthy people across ages. At the level of the study: About one barcoded TCR beta cDNA was captured per two T cells.

In germline, CDR1 is SGHTA, CDR2 FQGNSA. Trimming took off 5 bases at V and 7 bases at J, with 11 bases between the two ends. This CDR3 has 13 amino acids. General study points: Among T cells, TCR beta diversity per million cells dropped roughly linearly as age rose. For the donors, CMV status was unknown and possibly confounded expanded clonotype changes.

The V call is TRBV7-2, the J call TRBJ1-4; no definite D call. The source material was blood. This TCR was recovered from a human donor in good health. The CDR3 loop is CASSLVTFEKLFF. As DNA, the CDR3 is TGTGCCAGCAGCCTGGTTACATTTGAAAAACTGTTTTTT.